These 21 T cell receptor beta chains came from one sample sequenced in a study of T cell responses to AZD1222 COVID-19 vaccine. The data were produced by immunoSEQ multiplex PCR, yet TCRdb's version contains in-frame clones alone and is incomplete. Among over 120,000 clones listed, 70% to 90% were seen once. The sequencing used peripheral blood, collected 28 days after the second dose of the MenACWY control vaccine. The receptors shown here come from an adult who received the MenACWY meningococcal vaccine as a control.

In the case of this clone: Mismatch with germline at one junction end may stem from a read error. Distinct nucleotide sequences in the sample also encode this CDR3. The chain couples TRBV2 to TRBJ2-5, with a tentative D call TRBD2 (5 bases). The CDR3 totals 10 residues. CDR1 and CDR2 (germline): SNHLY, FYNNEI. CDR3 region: CASSGETQYF. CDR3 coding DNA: TGTGCCAGCAGTGGGGAGACTCAGTACTTC.

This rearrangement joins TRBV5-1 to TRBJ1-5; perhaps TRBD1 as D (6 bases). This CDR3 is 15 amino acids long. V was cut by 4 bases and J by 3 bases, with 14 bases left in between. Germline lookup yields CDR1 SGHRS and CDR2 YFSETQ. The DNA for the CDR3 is TGCGCCAGCAGCGAAACAGGGCTGATCAATCAGCCCCAGCATTTT. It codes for CASSETGLINQPQHF.

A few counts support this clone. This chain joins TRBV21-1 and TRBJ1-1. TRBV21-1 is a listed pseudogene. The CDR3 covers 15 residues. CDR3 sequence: CASSKVRAVRTEAFF. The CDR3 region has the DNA TGTGCCAGCAGCAAAGTTCGGGCTGTGAGGACTGAAGCTTTCTTT.

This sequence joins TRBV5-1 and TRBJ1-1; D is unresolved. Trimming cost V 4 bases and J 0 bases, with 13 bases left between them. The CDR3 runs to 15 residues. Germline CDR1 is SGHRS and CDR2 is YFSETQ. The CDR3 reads CASSPGLPMNTEAFF. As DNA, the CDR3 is TGCGCCAGCAGCCCCGGCCTCCCCATGAACACTGAAGCTTTCTTT.

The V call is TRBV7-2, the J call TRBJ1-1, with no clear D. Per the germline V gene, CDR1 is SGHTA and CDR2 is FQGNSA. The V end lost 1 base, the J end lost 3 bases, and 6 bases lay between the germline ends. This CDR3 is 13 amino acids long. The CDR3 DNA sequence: TGTGCCAGCAGCTTAGGGACGGACACTGAAGCTTTCTTT. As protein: CASSLGTDTEAFF. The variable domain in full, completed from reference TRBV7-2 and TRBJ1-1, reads GAGVSQSPSNKVTEKGKDVELRCDPISGHTALYWYRQSLGQGLEFLIYFQGNSAPDKSGLPSDRFSAERTGGSVSTLTIQRTQQEDSAVYLCASSLGTDTEAFFGQGTRLTVV.

The CDR3 loop is CASSFQGAINYGYTF. CDR3 nucleotide sequence: TGTGCCAGCAGCTTCCAGGGGGCGATCAACTATGGCTACACCTTC. This chain connects TRBV5-4 to TRBJ1-2; TRBD1 matches at 8 bases. Germline CDR1 reads SGHNT; CDR2 reads YYREEE (reference sequence). Trimming cost V 2 bases and J 2 bases; bases outside gene matches: 5. The CDR3 is 15 amino acids.

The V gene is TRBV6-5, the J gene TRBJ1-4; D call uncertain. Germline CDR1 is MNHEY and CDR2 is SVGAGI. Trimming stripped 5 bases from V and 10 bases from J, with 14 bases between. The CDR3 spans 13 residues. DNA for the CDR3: TGTGCCAGCAGTACCGCCGACACTGGAAAACTGTTTTTT. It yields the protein CASSTADTGKLFF.

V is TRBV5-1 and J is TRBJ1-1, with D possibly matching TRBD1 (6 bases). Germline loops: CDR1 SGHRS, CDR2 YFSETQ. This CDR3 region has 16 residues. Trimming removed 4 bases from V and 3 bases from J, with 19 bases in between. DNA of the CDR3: TGCGCCAGCAGCCCGACGGGGGGCGGGCAGGACACTGAAGCTTTCTTT. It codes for CASSPTGGGQDTEAFF.

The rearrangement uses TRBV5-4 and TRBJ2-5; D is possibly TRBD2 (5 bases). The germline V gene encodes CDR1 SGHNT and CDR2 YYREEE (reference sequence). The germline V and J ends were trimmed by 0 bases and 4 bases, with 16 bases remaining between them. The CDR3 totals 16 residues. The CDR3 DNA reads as TGTGCCAGCAGCTTGGGGACTTCGAGTAGCCGAGAGACCCAGTACTTC. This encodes CASSLGTSSSRETQYF.

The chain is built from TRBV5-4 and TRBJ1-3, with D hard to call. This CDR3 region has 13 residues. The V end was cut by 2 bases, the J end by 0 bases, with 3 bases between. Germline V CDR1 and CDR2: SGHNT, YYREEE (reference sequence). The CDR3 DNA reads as TGTGCCAGCAGCTTTACCTCTGGAAACACCATATATTTT. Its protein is CASSFTSGNTIYF.

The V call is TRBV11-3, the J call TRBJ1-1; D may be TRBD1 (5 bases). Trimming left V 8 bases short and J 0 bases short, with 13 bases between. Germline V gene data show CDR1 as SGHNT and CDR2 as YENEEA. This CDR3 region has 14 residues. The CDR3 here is CASSPGHLNTEAFF. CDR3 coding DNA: TGTGCCAGCTCCCCTGGACACTTGAACACTGAAGCTTTCTTT.

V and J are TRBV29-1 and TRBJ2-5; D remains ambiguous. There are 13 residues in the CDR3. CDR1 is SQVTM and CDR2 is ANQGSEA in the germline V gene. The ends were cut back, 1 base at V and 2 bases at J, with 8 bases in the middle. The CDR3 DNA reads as TGCAGCGTTGAAGTTACCAGGCAAGAGACCCAGTACTTC. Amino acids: CSVEVTRQETQYF.

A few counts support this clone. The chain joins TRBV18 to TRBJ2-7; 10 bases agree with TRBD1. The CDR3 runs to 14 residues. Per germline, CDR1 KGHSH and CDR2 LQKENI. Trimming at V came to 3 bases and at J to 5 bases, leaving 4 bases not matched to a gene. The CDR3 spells CASSPTGGINEQYF. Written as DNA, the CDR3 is TGTGCCAGCTCACCGACAGGGGGCATCAACGAGCAGTACTTC.

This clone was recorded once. The CDR3 loop reads CASSGSVSRTSGSYEQYF. The CDR3 region has the DNA TGTGCCAGCAGTGGATCCGTCTCCAGGACTAGCGGGAGCTACGAGCAGTACTTC. V gene TRBV6-2 or TRBV6-3 combines with J gene TRBJ2-7; TRBD2 matches 13 bases. This CDR3 region has 18 residues. J gave up 3 bases and V 5 bases, and 13 bases lay outside the gene matches. Germline assignment: CDR1 MNHEY and CDR2 SVGEGT.

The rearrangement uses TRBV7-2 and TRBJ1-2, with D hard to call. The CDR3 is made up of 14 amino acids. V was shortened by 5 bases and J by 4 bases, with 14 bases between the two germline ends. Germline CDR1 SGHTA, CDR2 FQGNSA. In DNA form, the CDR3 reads TGTGCCAGCAGCCCGGATGGGGAGTCCTATGGCTACACCTTC. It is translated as CASSPDGESYGYTF.

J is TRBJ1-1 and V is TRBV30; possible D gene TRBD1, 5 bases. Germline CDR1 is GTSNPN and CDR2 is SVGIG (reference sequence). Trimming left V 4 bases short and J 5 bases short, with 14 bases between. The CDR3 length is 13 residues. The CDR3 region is CAWNAGRGTEAFF. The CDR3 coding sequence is TGTGCCTGGAACGCGGGGCGAGGAACTGAAGCTTTCTTT.

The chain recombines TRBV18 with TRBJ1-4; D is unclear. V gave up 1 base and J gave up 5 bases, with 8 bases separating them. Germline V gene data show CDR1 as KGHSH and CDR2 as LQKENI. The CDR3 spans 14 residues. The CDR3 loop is CASSPQRANEKLFF. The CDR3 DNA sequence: TGTGCCAGCTCACCACAGAGGGCCAATGAAAAACTGTTTTTT. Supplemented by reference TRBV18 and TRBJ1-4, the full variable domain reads NAGVMQNPRHLVRRRGQEARLRCSPMKGHSHVYWYRQLPEEGLKFMVYLQKENIIDESGMPKERFSAEFPKEGPSILRIQQVVRGDSAAYFCASSPQRANEKLFFGSGTQLSVL.

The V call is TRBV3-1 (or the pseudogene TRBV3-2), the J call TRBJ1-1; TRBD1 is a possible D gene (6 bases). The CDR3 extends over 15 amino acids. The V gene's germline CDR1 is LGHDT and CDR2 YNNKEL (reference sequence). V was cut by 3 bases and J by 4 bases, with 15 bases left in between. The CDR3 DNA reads TGTGCCAGCAGCCAGTCAGGACAGCCTCTCACTGAAGCTTTCTTT. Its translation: CASSQSGQPLTEAFF.

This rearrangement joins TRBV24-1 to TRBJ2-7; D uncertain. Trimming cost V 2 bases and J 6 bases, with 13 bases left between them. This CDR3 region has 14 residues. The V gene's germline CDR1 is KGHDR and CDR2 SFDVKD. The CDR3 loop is CATSDSVSFGEQYF. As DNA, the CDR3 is TGTGCCACCAGTGATTCGGTTTCGTTCGGCGAGCAGTACTTC.

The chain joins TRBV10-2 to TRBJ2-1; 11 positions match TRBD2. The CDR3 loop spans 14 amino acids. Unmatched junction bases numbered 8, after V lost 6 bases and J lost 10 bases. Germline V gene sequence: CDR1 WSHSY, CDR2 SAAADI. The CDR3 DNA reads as TGCGCCAGCAGACCGGGACTAGCGGTGTCAGAGCAGTTCTTC. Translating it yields CASRPGLAVSEQFF.

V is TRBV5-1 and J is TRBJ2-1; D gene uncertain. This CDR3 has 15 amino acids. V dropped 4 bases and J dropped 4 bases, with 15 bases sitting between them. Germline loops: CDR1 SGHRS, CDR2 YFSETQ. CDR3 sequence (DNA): TGCGCCAGCAGCCCGGACGGTCGGGCATACAATGAGCAGTTCTTC. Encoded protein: CASSPDGRAYNEQFF.